This TCR beta chain was documented in a study of cytomegalovirus exposure and HLA in healthy donors. General observations from the study: In a later analysis, common viral pathogens appeared linked to several of the most significant clusters. A prior analysis recorded that most TCR beta V segments were productive about 87% or about 30% of the time. TRBV6-2, TRBV6-3 and other indistinguishable V segments were excluded.

Concerning this clone itself: What it recognizes is unknown.

The PCR was carried out with 60 Vbeta primers and 13 Jbeta primers. The method was immunoSEQ multiplex PCR; TCRdb's version includes in-frame clones alone and lacks a portion of them. The data show 50,000 to 75,000 clones, 80% seen once. Unmatched junction bases numbered 5, after V lost 3 bases and J lost 7 bases. This CDR3 contains 14 residues. Looked up from germline, CDR1 is SEHNR and CDR2 is FQNEAQ (reference sequence). The sequence was collected from a woman aged 40 to 49 in good health and CMV-seronegative. This sequence joins TRBV7-9 and TRBJ1-4, with TRBD1 matching 7 bases. Material: PBMCs. CDR3 sequence (DNA): TGTGCCAGCAGCTTGAGGGGGCTTGGTGAAAAACTGTTTTTT. Its translation: CASSLRGLGEKLFF.